This T cell receptor beta chain was documented in a study of T cells in Graves' hyperthyroidism and ophthalmopathy. General study findings and limits: Separation of ophthalmopathy from stable hyperthyroidism was achieved by a 13 V-J model.

The source material, RNA transcripts, was used to amplify TCR beta CDR3 regions. The HTBI primer set was used in a first-round RT-PCR of the TCR CDR3. MiXCR was run by TCRdb on the multiplex PCR reads, yielding one entry per CDR3 protein. The sample yields a few hundred thousand distinct CDR3 sequences, 46% seen once. The V and J ends lost 7 bases and 4 bases respectively, with 14 bases between them. The CDR3 contains 13 residues. From germline, CDR1 is LGHNT and CDR2 FRNRAP. This clonotype was counted many times. The antigen is undetermined. The rearrangement joins TRBV12-5 to TRBJ2-7; D not certain. Sequenced input: peripheral blood or thyroid tissue (not recorded which). This sequence was found in a woman aged 18-30 years with Graves' hyperthyroidism. The CDR3 region is CASEGERPYEQYF. In DNA, the CDR3 is TGTGCTAGTGAAGGCGAAAGGCCTTACGAGCAGTACTTC.